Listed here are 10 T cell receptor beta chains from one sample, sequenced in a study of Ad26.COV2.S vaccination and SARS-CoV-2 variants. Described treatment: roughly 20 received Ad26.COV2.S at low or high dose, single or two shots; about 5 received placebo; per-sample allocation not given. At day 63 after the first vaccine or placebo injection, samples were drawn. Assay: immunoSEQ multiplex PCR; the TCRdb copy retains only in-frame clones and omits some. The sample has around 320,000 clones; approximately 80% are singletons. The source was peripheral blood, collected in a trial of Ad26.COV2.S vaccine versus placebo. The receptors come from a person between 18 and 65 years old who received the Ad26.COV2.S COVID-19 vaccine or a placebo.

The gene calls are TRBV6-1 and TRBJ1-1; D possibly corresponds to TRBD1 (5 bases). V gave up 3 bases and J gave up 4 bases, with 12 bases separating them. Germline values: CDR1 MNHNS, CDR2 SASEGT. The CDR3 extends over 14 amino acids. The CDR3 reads CASSDPGSATEAFF. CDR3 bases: TGTGCCAGCAGTGACCCAGGGAGTGCCACTGAAGCTTTCTTT.

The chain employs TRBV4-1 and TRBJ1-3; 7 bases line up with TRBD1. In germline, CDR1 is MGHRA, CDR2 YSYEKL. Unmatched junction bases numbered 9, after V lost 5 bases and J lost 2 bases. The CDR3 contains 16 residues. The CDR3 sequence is CASSSRQGGAGNTIYF. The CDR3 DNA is TGCGCCAGCAGCTCGCGACAGGGAGGAGCTGGAAACACCATATATTTT.

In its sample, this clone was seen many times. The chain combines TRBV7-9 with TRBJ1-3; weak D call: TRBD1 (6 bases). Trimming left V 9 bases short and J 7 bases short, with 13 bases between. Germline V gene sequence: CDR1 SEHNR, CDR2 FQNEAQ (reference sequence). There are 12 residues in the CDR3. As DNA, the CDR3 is TGTGCCAGTCAGGGGAGTGGGAACACCATATATTTT. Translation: CASQGSGNTIYF.

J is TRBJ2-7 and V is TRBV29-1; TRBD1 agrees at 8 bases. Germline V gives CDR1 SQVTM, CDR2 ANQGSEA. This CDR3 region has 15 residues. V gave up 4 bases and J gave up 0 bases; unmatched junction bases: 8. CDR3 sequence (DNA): TGCAGCGTTGCACGGGACAGGTGGTCCTCCTACGAGCAGTACTTC. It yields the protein CSVARDRWSSYEQYF.

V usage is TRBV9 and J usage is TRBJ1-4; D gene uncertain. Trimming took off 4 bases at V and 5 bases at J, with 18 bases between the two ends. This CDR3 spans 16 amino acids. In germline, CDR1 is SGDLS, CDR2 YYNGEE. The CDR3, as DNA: TGTGCCAGCAGCACTTCCATCGGGTTCCAAAATGAAAAACTGTTTTTT. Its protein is CASSTSIGFQNEKLFF.

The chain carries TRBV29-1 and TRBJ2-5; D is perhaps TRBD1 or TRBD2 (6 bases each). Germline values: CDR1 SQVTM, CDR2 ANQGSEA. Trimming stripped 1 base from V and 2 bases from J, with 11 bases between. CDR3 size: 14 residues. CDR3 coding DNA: TGCAGCGTTGAAGGGAGGGGGGCTCAAGAGACCCAGTACTTC. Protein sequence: CSVEGRGAQETQYF.

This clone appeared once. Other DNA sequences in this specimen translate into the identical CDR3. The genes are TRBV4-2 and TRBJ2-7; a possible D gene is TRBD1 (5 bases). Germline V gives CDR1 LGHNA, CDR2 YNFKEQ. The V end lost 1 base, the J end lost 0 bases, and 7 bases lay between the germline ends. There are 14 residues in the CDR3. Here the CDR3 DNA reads TGTGCCAGCAGCCAAGCCCAGGGCTCCTACGAGCAGTACTTC. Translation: CASSQAQGSYEQYF.

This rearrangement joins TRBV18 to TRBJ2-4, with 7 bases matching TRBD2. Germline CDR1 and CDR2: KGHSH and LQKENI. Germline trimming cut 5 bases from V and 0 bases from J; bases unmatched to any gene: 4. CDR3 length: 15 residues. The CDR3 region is CASSSGGLAKNIQYF. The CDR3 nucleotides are TGTGCCAGCTCATCGGGGGGACTAGCCAAAAACATTCAGTACTTC.

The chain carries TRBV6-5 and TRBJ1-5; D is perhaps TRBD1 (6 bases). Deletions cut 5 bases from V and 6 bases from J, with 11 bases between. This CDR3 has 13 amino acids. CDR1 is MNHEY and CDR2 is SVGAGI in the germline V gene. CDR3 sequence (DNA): TGTGCCAGCAGTAAGGGGGGCGGTCAGCCCCAGCATTTT. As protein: CASSKGGGQPQHF.

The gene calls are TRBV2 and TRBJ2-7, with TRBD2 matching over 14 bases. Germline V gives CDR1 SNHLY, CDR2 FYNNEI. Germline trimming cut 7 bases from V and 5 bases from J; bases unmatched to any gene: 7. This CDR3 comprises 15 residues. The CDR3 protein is CASTRLAGGQDEQYF. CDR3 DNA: TGTGCCAGCACTAGACTAGCGGGGGGGCAGGACGAGCAGTACTTC.